The T cell receptor beta chain under discussion was sequenced for a study of technical replicates of blood from a handful of donors. Trimming took 1 base from V and 6 from J, leaving 15 bases between them. Germline CDR1 is LGHNA and CDR2 is YNFKEQ. This CDR3 has 15 amino acids. This clone was found once. Clones were read by immunoSEQ multiplex PCR, and TCRdb kept only the in-frame ones, dropping some. The data hold 60,000 or so clones, with 85% to 90% observed a single time. V and J are TRBV4-2 and TRBJ1-1; tentatively, D is TRBD1 (6 bases). The receptor was derived from a human donor in good health. Some clones in this sample may be carry-over from other donors' samples. Source material: PBMCs. The CDR3 region is CASSQGVQGDPEAFF. The CDR3 DNA sequence: TGTGCCAGCAGCCAAGGGGTACAGGGAGATCCTGAAGCTTTCTTT.